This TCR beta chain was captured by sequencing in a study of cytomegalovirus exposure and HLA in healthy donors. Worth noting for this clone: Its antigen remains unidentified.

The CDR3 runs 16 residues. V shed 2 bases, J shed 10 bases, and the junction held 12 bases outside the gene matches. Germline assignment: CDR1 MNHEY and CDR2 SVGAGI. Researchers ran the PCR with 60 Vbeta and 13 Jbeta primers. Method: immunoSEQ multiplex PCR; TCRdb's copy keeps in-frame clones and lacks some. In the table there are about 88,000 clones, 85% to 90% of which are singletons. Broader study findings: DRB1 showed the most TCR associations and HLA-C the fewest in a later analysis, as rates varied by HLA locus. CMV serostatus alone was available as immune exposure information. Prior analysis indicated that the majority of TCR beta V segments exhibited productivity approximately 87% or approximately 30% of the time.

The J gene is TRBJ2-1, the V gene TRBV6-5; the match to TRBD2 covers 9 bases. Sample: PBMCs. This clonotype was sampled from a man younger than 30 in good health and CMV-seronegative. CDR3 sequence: CASSYRSSGGQGEQFF. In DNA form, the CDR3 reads TGTGCCAGCAGTTACCGGAGTAGCGGGGGCCAAGGGGAGCAGTTCTTC.